This T cell receptor beta chain was identified in a study of cytomegalovirus exposure and HLA in healthy donors. Both 60 Vbeta primers and 13 Jbeta primers went into the PCR. Clones were sequenced by immunoSEQ multiplex PCR, and TCRdb holds only the in-frame ones, with some missing. This repertoire shows 150,000 to 200,000 clones, roughly 85% found once; its top ten account for about 1.3%. The CDR3 covers 16 residues. The chain recombines TRBV1 with TRBJ2-1; TRBD2, the D gene given by the table, was not confirmed from the DNA. TRBV1 is recorded as a pseudogene. Input material: PBMCs. This receptor was obtained from a woman aged 50 to 65 in good health and CMV-seronegative. The CDR3 here is CTSSPTRDYSYNEQFF. DNA of the CDR3: TGCACCAGCAGCCCCACCCGGGACTACTCCTACAATGAGCAGTTCTTC.